Shown below are 21 T cell receptor beta chains from a single sample sequenced in a study of T cell responses to AZD1222 COVID-19 vaccine. Using immunoSEQ multiplex PCR, the repertoire was profiled, and TCRdb retains in-frame clones only, with some absent. The data show about 69,000 clones, approximately 82% seen once. This specimen was peripheral blood, taken 28 days after the second AZD1222 dose. These receptors all stem from an adult who received the AZD1222 COVID-19 vaccine.

The CDR3 protein is CASSGLRRGNSNQPQHF. In DNA, the CDR3 is TGTGCCAGCAGTGGACTCCGGAGGGGAAATAGCAATCAGCCCCAGCATTTT. The rearrangement uses TRBV6-1 and TRBJ1-5; possibly TRBD1 for D (5 bases). The V end lost 4 bases, the J end lost 0 bases, and 16 bases lay between the germline ends. CDR1 and CDR2 from the germline V gene are MNHNS and SASEGT. CDR3 length: 17 residues.

The chain carries TRBV6-5 and TRBJ2-2; no clear D. The CDR3 is 15 amino acids. CDR1 and CDR2 (germline): MNHEY, SVGAGI. V lost 3 bases and J lost 1, with 9 bases in between. The CDR3 protein is CASSYGYGNTGELFF. Written as DNA, the CDR3 is TGTGCCAGCAGTTATGGATACGGGAACACCGGGGAGCTGTTTTTT.

V gene TRBV6-1 combines with J gene TRBJ1-4, with a possible D match to TRBD1 (6 bases). The V and J ends lost 0 bases and 8 bases respectively, with 16 bases between them. Germline CDR1 and CDR2: MNHNS and SASEGT. CDR3 length equals 16 residues. CDR3: CASSEALGGSVEKLFF. CDR3 DNA: TGTGCCAGCAGTGAAGCGCTCGGGGGCTCGGTGGAAAAACTGTTTTTT.

The chain combines TRBV15 with TRBJ1-1; TRBD1 matches at 7 bases. The CDR3 has 15 residues. Germline V gene sequence: CDR1 LNHNV, CDR2 YYDKDF (reference sequence). The V segment lost 3 bases and the J segment 4 bases; nucleotides outside the gene matches: 8. The CDR3 sequence is CATSRDRGGGTEAFF. The CDR3 DNA follows: TGTGCCACCAGCAGGGACCGAGGGGGCGGCACTGAAGCTTTCTTT.

V is TRBV10-1 and J is TRBJ2-3; D not certain. CDR1 WNHNN and CDR2 SYGVQD come from the germline V gene (reference sequence). Trimming stripped 3 bases from V and 2 bases from J, with 15 bases between. The CDR3 sequence is 16 residues long. The CDR3 sequence: CASSDRPYGNTDTQYF. CDR3 bases: TGCGCCAGCAGTGACCGGCCCTACGGTAACACAGATACGCAGTATTTT.

V and J are TRBV11-3 and TRBJ2-3, with 10 bases matching TRBD2. The CDR3 runs 15 residues. Germline CDR1 is SGHNT and CDR2 is YENEEA. V dropped 7 bases and J dropped 2; count of bases not matched to a gene: 6. CDR3 residues: CASKGTSEPTDTQYF. CDR3 sequence (DNA): TGTGCCAGCAAGGGGACTAGCGAGCCCACAGATACGCAGTATTTT.

This chain links TRBV18 with TRBJ1-3; D might be TRBD1 (5 bases). This CDR3 contains 17 residues. Trimming removed 0 bases at V and 0 bases at J, with 12 bases between. The germline V gene encodes CDR1 KGHSH and CDR2 LQKENI. CDR3 DNA: TGTGCCAGCTCACCACCAAAAGGGACCTTCTCTGGAAACACCATATATTTT. It yields the protein CASSPPKGTFSGNTIYF.

The chain uses TRBV7-3 and TRBJ2-1, with 9 positions matching TRBD1. The V gene's germline CDR1 is SGHTA and CDR2 FQGTGA. The V gene end was trimmed by 3 bases and the J gene end by 14 bases; junction bases not matched to a gene: 8. The CDR3 length is 13 residues. The CDR3 is CASSLSPDRGKFF. The CDR3 DNA sequence: TGTGCCAGCAGCTTGAGCCCGGACAGGGGAAAGTTCTTC.

CDR3: CASSYGGGVHNEQFF. The CDR3, as DNA: TGTGCCAGCAGTTACGGCGGGGGGGTACACAATGAGCAGTTCTTC. The V call is TRBV6-5, the J call TRBJ2-1, with 9 nucleotides matching TRBD2. Germline trimming cut 2 bases from V and 5 bases from J; bases unmatched to any gene: 4. CDR1 and CDR2 from the germline V gene are MNHEY and SVGAGI. The CDR3 extends over 15 amino acids.

V and J are TRBV11-3 and TRBJ1-6; no clear D. V was pared by 5 bases and J by 6 bases, with 14 bases between. Germline V lookup: CDR1 SGHNT, CDR2 YENEEA. This CDR3 region has 15 residues. CDR3 sequence reads: CASSPRTGFNSPLHF. CDR3 coding DNA: TGTGCCAGCAGCCCCCGGACTGGCTTTAATTCACCCCTCCACTTT.

The CDR3 is CASSRTSYEQYF. DNA for the CDR3: TGTGCCAGCAGCCGGACCAGCTACGAGCAGTACTTC. The chain is built from TRBV7-2 and TRBJ2-7; D gene unclear. The germline V gene encodes CDR1 SGHTA and CDR2 FQGNSA. The CDR3 sequence is 12 residues long. Deletions cut 5 bases from V and 3 bases from J, with 8 bases between.

This clone was counted once. The chain carries TRBV11-2 and TRBJ2-2, with D perhaps TRBD1 (5 bases). The CDR3 is made up of 13 amino acids. Germline V CDR1 and CDR2: SGHAT, FQNNGV. Trimming cost V 1 base and J 6 bases, with 6 bases left between them. This CDR3 reads CASSLGGPGELFF. CDR3 bases: TGTGCCAGCAGCTTAGGGGGCCCCGGGGAGCTGTTTTTT. Full variable domain (missing parts from reference TRBV11-2 and TRBJ2-2): EAGVAQSPRYKIIEKRQSVAFWCNPISGHATLYWYQQILGQGPKLLIQFQNNGVVDDSQLPKDRFSAERLKGVDSTLKIQPAKLEDSAVYLCASSLGGPGELFFGEGSRLTVL.

The V gene is TRBV6-5, the J gene TRBJ1-1; D remains unclear. The CDR3 length is 14 residues. Trimming took 2 bases from V and 0 from J, leaving 7 bases between them. From germline, CDR1 is MNHEY and CDR2 SVGAGI. CDR3 sequence reads: CASSYGGVNTEAFF. As DNA, the CDR3 is TGTGCCAGCAGTTACGGCGGCGTGAACACTGAAGCTTTCTTT.

This clone was seen just once. The chain recombines TRBV6-4 with TRBJ1-2, with D possibly being TRBD1 (6 bases). Trimming removed 6 bases from V and 5 bases from J, with 13 bases in between. The CDR3 has 13 residues. Germline values: CDR1 MRHNA, CDR2 SNTAGT. The CDR3 is CASSQRGEYGYTF. The CDR3 bases are TGTGCCAGCAGCCAAAGGGGGGAATATGGCTACACCTTC.

This clone was counted a single time. The V call is TRBV27, the J call TRBJ1-1; TRBD1 might be the D (6 bases). The length of the CDR3 is 14 residues. The V gene's germline CDR1 is MNHEY and CDR2 SMNVEV (reference sequence). V gave up 1 base and J gave up 3 bases, with 9 bases separating them. The CDR3 sequence: CASSLWGGHTEAFF. The CDR3 nucleotides are TGTGCCAGCAGTTTATGGGGGGGCCACACTGAAGCTTTCTTT.

The V call is TRBV9, the J call TRBJ1-6, with D unclear. Germline CDR1 reads SGDLS; CDR2 reads YYNGEE. V dropped 4 bases and J dropped 12 bases, with 14 bases sitting between them. The CDR3 runs to 13 residues. The CDR3 spells CASSPSIREPLHF. The CDR3 DNA reads TGTGCCAGCAGCCCCTCTATCAGAGAACCCCTCCACTTT.

This clone has just a few counts. This chain uses TRBV4-1 with TRBJ2-2, with D possibly matching TRBD2 (5 bases). Germline V gene lookup returns CDR1 MGHRA and CDR2 YSYEKL. This CDR3 is built from 14 residues. Trimming stripped 8 bases from V and 5 bases from J, with 15 bases between. The CDR3 reads CASLLTPGTGELFF. CDR3 DNA: TGCGCCAGCCTCCTAACCCCGGGGACCGGGGAGCTGTTTTTT.

V usage is TRBV29-1 and J usage is TRBJ1-2, with 12 bases aligning to TRBD1. The CDR3 consists of 15 residues. Per germline, CDR1 SQVTM and CDR2 ANQGSEA. Trimming removed 6 bases from V and 2 bases from J; junction bases left unmatched: 7. CDR3 in DNA: TGCAGCGTCCCCGAGGGACAGGGGGCGAACTATGGCTACACCTTC. It yields the protein CSVPEGQGANYGYTF.

The rearrangement uses TRBV7-9 and TRBJ2-6, with unresolved D. This CDR3 contains 15 residues. Trimming removed 5 bases from V and 0 bases from J, with 8 bases in between. In germline, CDR1 is SEHNR, CDR2 FQNEAQ (reference sequence). DNA of the CDR3: TGTGCCAGCAGCGTGGACGGCTCTGGGGCCAACGTCCTGACTTTC. It specifies CASSVDGSGANVLTF.

The rearrangement joins TRBV18 to TRBJ2-5; 10 bases align to TRBD1. Germline V gene lookup returns CDR1 KGHSH and CDR2 LQKENI. V was pared by 3 bases and J by 3 bases, with 7 bases of the junction left unmatched. CDR3 length: 16 amino acids. The CDR3 DNA sequence: TGTGCCAGCTCACCCCCATGGGGGACAGGGGAAGAGACCCAGTACTTC. It codes for CASSPPWGTGEETQYF.

This rearrangement joins TRBV3-1 (or the pseudogene TRBV3-2) to TRBJ2-3; D unclear. The CDR3 spans 12 residues. From germline, CDR1 is LGHDT and CDR2 YNNKEL (reference sequence). V was pared by 5 bases and J by 3 bases, with 6 bases between. The CDR3 nucleotides are TGTGCCAGCAGCAGGGTTACAGATACGCAGTATTTT. Translated, it gives CASSRVTDTQYF.